A selection of T cell receptor beta chains follows, all from one sample in a study of T cells after yellow fever vaccination. TCRdb re-called the 5' RACE reads through MiXCR, storing one row per CDR3 protein. Of some 320,000 distinct CDR3 sequences in the sample, about 8.7% were seen once. The source was PBMCs, collected on the day of the first yellow fever vaccination. The receptors originated from a man between 18 and 35 years old who received the YFV17D yellow fever vaccine. The CDR3 runs from the conserved cysteine through the conserved F or W. The order of the fields is D gene, clone size, J gene, V gene, CDR3 protein, CDR3 DNA. D genes are given only for firm matches. Clone size is shown for a subset of rows, as once, few, many or a class of expanded clone.

d_gene: TRBD2; abundance: few; j_gene: TRBJ2-5; v_gene: TRBV4-2; CDR3aa: CASSQDDTGTRHETQYF; CDR3nt: TGTGCCAGCAGCCAAGATGATACCGGGACTAGACACGAGACCCAGTACTTC
d_gene: NA; abundance: NA; j_gene: TRBJ2-1; v_gene: TRBV15; CDR3aa: CATSRDLVVGKNEQFF; CDR3nt: TGTGCCACCAGCAGAGATCTGGTGGTCGGAAAGAATGAGCAGTTCTTC
d_gene: NA; abundance: many; j_gene: TRBJ2-3; v_gene: TRBV5-1; CDR3aa: CASSLFGGTDTQYF; CDR3nt: TGCGCCAGCAGCTTGTTCGGGGGAACAGATACGCAGTATTTT
d_gene: TRBD2; abundance: few; j_gene: TRBJ2-2; v_gene: TRBV7-8; CDR3aa: CASSSHSGGYTGELFF; CDR3nt: TGTGCCAGCAGCTCCCATAGCGGGGGTTACACCGGGGAGCTGTTTTTT
d_gene: NA; abundance: NA; j_gene: TRBJ2-5; v_gene: TRBV5-1; CDR3aa: CASRDENQETQYF; CDR3nt: TGCGCCAGCAGAGACGAAAACCAAGAGACCCAGTACTTC
d_gene: TRBD1; abundance: many; j_gene: TRBJ1-5; v_gene: TRBV12-3/TRBV12-4; CDR3aa: CASSHGTGLNQPQHF; CDR3nt: TGTGCCAGCAGTCACGGGACAGGACTGAATCAGCCCCAGCATTTT
d_gene: NA; abundance: many; j_gene: TRBJ2-1; v_gene: TRBV27; CDR3aa: CASSLWAEGGLYNEQFF; CDR3nt: TGTGCCAGCAGTTTATGGGCTGAGGGGGGGCTTTACAATGAGCAGTTCTTC
d_gene: NA; abundance: many; j_gene: TRBJ2-6; v_gene: TRBV3-1; CDR3aa: CASRDSGRISGANVLTF; CDR3nt: TGTGCCAGCAGGGATTCGGGGCGCATCTCTGGGGCCAACGTCCTGACTTTC
d_gene: TRBD2; abundance: few; j_gene: TRBJ2-3; v_gene: TRBV15; CDR3aa: CATSIIDIHSGGTTDTQYF; CDR3nt: TGTGCCACCAGCATTATAGACATCCATAGCGGGGGCACCACAGATACGCAGTATTTT
d_gene: NA; abundance: many; j_gene: TRBJ1-5; v_gene: TRBV29-1; CDR3aa: CSVAGTGKNQPQHF; CDR3nt: TGCAGCGTAGCCGGAACAGGGAAGAATCAGCCCCAGCATTTT
d_gene: NA; abundance: many; j_gene: TRBJ2-5; v_gene: TRBV6-5; CDR3aa: CASSYFPSVKETQYF; CDR3nt: TGTGCCAGCAGTTACTTCCCCTCGGTAAAAGAGACCCAGTACTTC